These 18 T cell receptor beta chains came from one sample sequenced in a study of blood T cell repertoires in COVID-19. Profiling relied on immunoSEQ multiplex PCR, and the TCRdb table lists in-frame clones only, not all of them. The data show about 300,000 clones, with more than 75% seen just once and around 1.5% held by the top ten. Sample: peripheral blood. These receptor sequences come from a woman in her forties or fifties with acute or convalescent COVID-19.

The chain combines TRBV7-9 with TRBJ2-1; 9 bases match TRBD2. The CDR3 loop spans 16 amino acids. Trimming took 5 bases from V and 9 from J; bases not matched to a gene: 14. Germline values: CDR1 SEHNR, CDR2 FQNEAQ (reference sequence). The CDR3 is CASSPPGVAGAIEQFF. CDR3 bases: TGTGCCAGCAGCCCCCCGGGGGTAGCGGGAGCAATTGAGCAGTTCTTC. Full variable domain (remainder filled in from reference TRBV7-9 and TRBJ2-1): DTGVSQNPRHKITKRGQNVTFRCDPISEHNRLYWYRQTLGQGPEFLTYFQNEAQLEKSRLLSDRFSAERPKGSFSTLEIQRTEQGDSAMYLCASSPPGVAGAIEQFFGPGTRLTVL.

In DNA form, the CDR3 reads TGTGCCAGCTCACGACAGGGCGACTCTGGAAACACCATATATTTT. Amino acid sequence: CASSRQGDSGNTIYF. J is TRBJ1-3 and V is TRBV18; the match to TRBD1 covers 7 bases. The CDR3 covers 15 residues. Germline assignment: CDR1 KGHSH and CDR2 LQKENI. V shed 4 bases and J 0 bases; nucleotides not matched to a gene: 3.

V and J are TRBV5-1 and TRBJ2-1; 9 bases agree with TRBD1. This CDR3 contains 20 residues. With 0 bases clipped from V and 0 bases from J, the junction kept 13 bases outside the gene matches. Germline loops: CDR1 SGHRS, CDR2 YFSETQ. The CDR3 region is CASSLARIQGAMSSYNEQFF. The CDR3 DNA reads as TGCGCCAGCAGCTTGGCCAGGATACAGGGGGCGATGAGCTCCTACAATGAGCAGTTCTTC.

This clone has more than one count but fewer than ten. CDR3 bases: TGTGCCACCCCGATTCCAGGGGTAGTCACTGAAGCTTTCTTT. It encodes CATPIPGVVTEAFF. The gene calls are TRBV24-1 and TRBJ1-1; D possibly corresponds to TRBD1 (6 bases). Trimming left V 9 bases short and J 4 bases short, with 17 bases between. Germline V gene lookup returns CDR1 KGHDR and CDR2 SFDVKD. The CDR3 totals 14 residues.

V and J are TRBV3-1 (or the pseudogene TRBV3-2) and TRBJ2-2; D is uncertain. V was cut by 7 bases and J by 6 bases, with 9 bases left in between. Germline loops: CDR1 LGHDT, CDR2 YNNKEL (reference sequence). The CDR3 sequence is 12 residues long. CDR3 nucleotides: TGTGCCAGCAACTTCCAGGCCGGGGAGCTGTTTTTT. Protein sequence: CASNFQAGELFF.

This clone appeared a few times. One end of the junction varies from germline; a read error may be responsible. The chain is built from TRBV7-9 and TRBJ2-7; D unclear. From germline, CDR1 is SEHNR and CDR2 FQNEAQ (reference sequence). This CDR3 spans 11 amino acids. CDR3 region: CASSLGLAWDF. The CDR3 region has the DNA TGTGCCAGCAGCTTAGGATTAGCTTGGGACTTC.

J is TRBJ2-7 and V is TRBV11-3, with 11 bases that match TRBD2. Unmatched junction bases numbered 8, after V lost 3 bases and J lost 7 bases. The V gene's germline CDR1 is SGHNT and CDR2 YENEEA. CDR3 length: 15 amino acids. As DNA, the CDR3 is TGTGCCAGCAGCTTCCGGACTAGCGGGTTAAGTGAGCAGTACTTC. It is translated as CASSFRTSGLSEQYF.

This clone appeared a few times. J is TRBJ2-3 and V is TRBV5-1; unclear D gene. V gave up 3 bases and J gave up 1 base, with 6 bases separating them. The CDR3 is 13 amino acids. From germline, CDR1 is SGHRS and CDR2 YFSETQ. CDR3 bases: TGCGCCAGCAGCTCCCCTGGCACAGATACGCAGTATTTT. This gives the protein CASSSPGTDTQYF.

The chain links TRBV4-3 to TRBJ2-3, with 9 bases identical to TRBD1. The CDR3 is 16 amino acids. The germline CDR1 and CDR2 sequences are LGHNA and YSLEER. After removal of 3 bases from V and 8 bases from J, the junction contained 12 bases not matched to a gene. This CDR3 is CASSHLGGQGRGTQYF. The CDR3 DNA reads as TGCGCCAGCAGCCACCTAGGGGGACAGGGAAGAGGTACGCAGTATTTT.

The CDR3 is CASSKPDRDTGELFF. The CDR3, as DNA: TGTGCCAGCAGCAAACCCGACAGAGACACCGGGGAGCTGTTTTTT. The V call is TRBV21-1, the J call TRBJ2-2; TRBD1 reflects the table's D call only, with no check against the DNA. TRBV21-1 is annotated as a pseudogene. This CDR3 has 15 residues.

This chain links TRBV7-2 with TRBJ2-7; 10 bases line up with TRBD2. There are 16 residues in the CDR3. The ends lost 4 bases at V and 4 bases at J; junction bases unmatched: 10. CDR1 and CDR2 (germline): SGHTA, FQGNSA. CDR3 DNA: TGTGCCAGCAGCTATACCGGGACTAGCGCCGGGTACGAGCAGTACTTC. This sequence encodes CASSYTGTSAGYEQYF. The full variable domain, rest sourced from reference TRBV7-2 and TRBJ2-7, is GAGVSQSPSNKVTEKGKDVELRCDPISGHTALYWYRQSLGQGLEFLIYFQGNSAPDKSGLPSDRFSAERTGGSVSTLTIQRTQQEDSAVYLCASSYTGTSAGYEQYFGPGTRLTVT.

This clone was found once. The chain couples TRBV7-3 to TRBJ2-3; 12 bases line up with TRBD2. V lost 3 bases and J lost 5; bases outside the gene matches: 6. The CDR3 totals 16 residues. In germline, CDR1 is SGHTA, CDR2 FQGTGA. Here the CDR3 DNA reads TGTGCCAGCAGCTTCGCTAGCGGGAGGGCCGGAGATACGCAGTATTTT. It yields the protein CASSFASGRAGDTQYF.

This chain connects TRBV28 to TRBJ2-2; TRBD2 matches at 12 bases. This CDR3 has 16 residues. CDR1 is MDHEN and CDR2 is SYDVKM in the germline V gene. V lost 6 bases, J lost 5 bases, and 7 bases stayed unmatched. The DNA for the CDR3 is TGTGCCAGCAGGTGGACTAGCGGGATTTGGACCGGGGAGCTGTTTTTT. Translated, it gives CASRWTSGIWTGELFF. The variable domain in full, with the rest retrieved from reference TRBV28 and TRBJ2-2, is DVKVTQSSRYLVKRTGEKVFLECVQDMDHENMFWYRQDPGLGLRLIYFSYDVKMKEKGDIPEGYSVSREKKERFSLILESASTNQTSMYLCASRWTSGIWTGELFFGEGSRLTVL.

The V gene is TRBV7-2, the J gene TRBJ1-3; possibly TRBD1 for D (6 bases). Germline V lookup: CDR1 SGHTA, CDR2 FQGNSA. Trimming left V 2 bases short and J 9 bases short, with 8 bases between. The CDR3 totals 12 residues. In DNA, the CDR3 is TGTGCCAGCAGCTTACAACAGGGCACCATATATTTT. Its protein is CASSLQQGTIYF.

For the CDR3, the DNA is TGTGCCAGCAGCTTCCCCGGACAGGGAAACACTGAAGCTTTCTTT. Translated: CASSFPGQGNTEAFF. The V and J genes are TRBV7-9 and TRBJ1-1; 8 bases fit TRBD1. Per the germline V gene, CDR1 is SEHNR and CDR2 is FQNEAQ (reference sequence). The CDR3 loop spans 15 amino acids. Germline trimming cut 3 bases from V and 2 bases from J; bases unmatched to any gene: 5.

The chain's CDR3 is CATSDLQRGQDTGELFF. CDR3 in DNA: TGTGCCACCAGTGATTTGCAGAGGGGGCAGGACACCGGGGAGCTGTTTTTT. This rearrangement joins TRBV24-1 to TRBJ2-2; 7 bases are shared with TRBD1. Per the germline V gene, CDR1 is KGHDR and CDR2 is SFDVKD. This CDR3 is 17 amino acids long. Trimming took 0 bases from V and 3 from J; bases not matched to a gene: 6.

This clone was picked up a small number of times. The V and J genes are TRBV19 and TRBJ1-2; D is unresolved. The CDR3 covers 13 residues. V was pared by 8 bases and J by 4 bases, with 14 bases between. Germline assignment: CDR1 LNHDA and CDR2 SQIVND (reference sequence). This CDR3 reads CASDSGSRYGYTF. The CDR3 DNA is TGTGCCAGTGATTCCGGGAGTCGCTATGGCTACACCTTC.

J is TRBJ2-1 and V is TRBV19, with 7 bases identical to TRBD2. The J segment lost 5 bases and the V segment lost 4 bases, leaving 8 bases of the junction unmatched. Germline V CDR1 and CDR2: LNHDA, SQIVND (reference sequence). This CDR3 spans 15 amino acids. CDR3 sequence: CASSKAGISDNEQFF. The CDR3, as DNA: TGTGCCAGTAGTAAAGCGGGAATAAGTGACAATGAGCAGTTCTTC.